This T cell receptor (beta chain) was sequenced in a study of cytomegalovirus exposure and HLA in healthy donors. The PCR ran on 60 Vbeta and 13 Jbeta primers. Some clones are missing from TCRdb's copy, which holds only in-frame ones; the method was immunoSEQ multiplex PCR. The sample includes 77,000 or so clones. The CDR3 extends over 15 amino acids. Germline loops: CDR1 MGHRA, CDR2 YSYEKL. V was pared by 3 bases and J by 2 bases, with 14 bases between. This sequence joins TRBV4-1 and TRBJ2-7; D possibly corresponds to TRBD2 (6 bases). Sequencing was carried out using PBMCs. This clonotype was obtained from a man younger than 40 in good health and CMV-seronegative. The CDR3 protein is CASSHLRDFTYEQYF. The DNA for the CDR3 is TGCGCCAGCAGCCATCTCCGGGACTTCACCTACGAGCAGTACTTC.